This is a list of T cell receptor beta chains from one sample in a study of blood T cell repertoires in COVID-19. Assay used: immunoSEQ multiplex PCR; TCRdb lists only in-frame clones, some missing. The table includes about 61,000 clones, more than 85% detected once. Input material: peripheral blood. Source of these receptors: a man older than 75 in a cohort sampled during active COVID-19. Both conserved end residues are part of each CDR3. A D gene is named only where the DNA matches it firmly. Some rows mark clone size as missing; the rest say once, few, many or name a class of expanded clone.

V,size,J,D,CDR3,DNA
TRBV3-1/TRBV3-2,NA,TRBJ1-4,NA,CASSQPKTALNEKLFF,TGTGCCAGCAGCCAACCAAAAACAGCCCTTAATGAAAAACTGTTTTTT
TRBV5-4,NA,TRBJ1-2,NA,CASSLGQRSYGYTF,TGTGCCAGCAGCTTGGGACAGAGAAGTTATGGCTACACCTTC
TRBV27,NA,TRBJ1-5,NA,CASSSQGVGDQPQHF,TGTGCCAGCAGTTCCCAGGGCGTAGGAGATCAGCCCCAGCATTTT
TRBV21-1,NA,TRBJ1-2,NA,CASSTPDRGRFDGYTF,TGTGCCAGCAGCACCCCGGACAGGGGGCGCTTCGATGGCTACACCTTC
TRBV9,NA,TRBJ2-1,TRBD2,CASSVDGGSSYNEQFF,TGTGCCAGCAGCGTAGACGGCGGGAGCTCCTACAATGAGCAGTTCTTC
TRBV30,NA,TRBJ1-2,NA,CAWSGGFYGYTF,TGTGCCTGGAGTGGAGGGTTCTATGGCTACACCTTC
TRBV5-1,NA,TRBJ2-5,TRBD1,CASSQGTGGLKTQYF,TGCGCCAGCAGCCAGGGGACAGGGGGCTTGAAGACCCAGTACTTC
TRBV6-1,few,TRBJ1-5,TRBD1,CASSGGTGEISNQPQHF,TGTGCCAGCAGTGGGGGGACAGGTGAAATAAGCAATCAGCCCCAGCATTTT
TRBV5-1,NA,TRBJ2-1,NA,CASSLQADQEQFF,TGCGCCAGCAGCTTGCAAGCGGATCAGGAGCAGTTCTTC
TRBV18,NA,TRBJ1-2,TRBD1,CASSLETGVNGYTF,TGTGCCAGCTCACTAGAGACAGGGGTGAATGGCTACACCTTC
TRBV6-5,NA,TRBJ2-3,NA,CASRSTGGTDTQYF,TGTGCCAGCAGGTCCACGGGGGGCACAGATACGCAGTATTTT